This record concerns one TCR beta chain sequence. This CDR3 region has 11 residues. V lost 6 bases and J lost 13, with 15 bases in between. Germline-derived CDR1 and CDR2 are SNHLY and FYNNEI. Study processing details: Cell counts per sample came from amplifying reference gene primers. The protocol was immunoSEQ multiplex PCR, while the TCRdb copy is restricted to in-frame clones and leaves out a portion. D and trimming were read from the DNA, whereas the V and J calls and clone size are those reported in that table. The repertoire consists of about 260,000 clones, with over 75% occurring once and the leading ten covering 0.7%. The record originates from a study of blood T cell repertoires in COVID-19.

V and J are TRBV2 and TRBJ1-2; D ambiguous. This clonotype originated in a human donor in a cohort sampled during active COVID-19. Specimen: peripheral blood. The CDR3 DNA follows: TGTGCCAGCAGGGTGGGCCCGACAATCACCTTC. It is translated as CASRVGPTITF.